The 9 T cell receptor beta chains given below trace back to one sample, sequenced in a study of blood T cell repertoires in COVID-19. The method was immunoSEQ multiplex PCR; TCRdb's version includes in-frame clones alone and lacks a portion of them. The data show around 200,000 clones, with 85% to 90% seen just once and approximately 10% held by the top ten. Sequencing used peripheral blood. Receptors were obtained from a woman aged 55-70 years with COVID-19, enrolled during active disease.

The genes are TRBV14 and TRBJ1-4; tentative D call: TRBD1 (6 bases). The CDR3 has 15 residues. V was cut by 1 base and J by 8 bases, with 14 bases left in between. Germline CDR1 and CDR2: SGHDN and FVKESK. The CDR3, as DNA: TGTGCCAGCAGCCAAGTGGCGACAGGTGTGGAAAAACTGTTTTTT. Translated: CASSQVATGVEKLFF. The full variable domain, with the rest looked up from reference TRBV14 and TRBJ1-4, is EAGVTQFPSHSVIEKGQTVTLRCDPISGHDNLYWYRRVMGKEIKFLLHFVKESKQDESGMPNNRFLAERTGGTYSTLKVQPAELEDSGVYFCASSQVATGVEKLFFGSGTQLSVL.

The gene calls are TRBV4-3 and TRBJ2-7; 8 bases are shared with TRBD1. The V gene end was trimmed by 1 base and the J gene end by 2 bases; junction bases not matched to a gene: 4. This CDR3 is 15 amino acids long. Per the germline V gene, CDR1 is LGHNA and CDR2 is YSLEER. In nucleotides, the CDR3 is TGCGCCAGCAGCCAAGCCCGGGGACAGGCCTACGAGCAGTACTTC. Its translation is CASSQARGQAYEQYF.

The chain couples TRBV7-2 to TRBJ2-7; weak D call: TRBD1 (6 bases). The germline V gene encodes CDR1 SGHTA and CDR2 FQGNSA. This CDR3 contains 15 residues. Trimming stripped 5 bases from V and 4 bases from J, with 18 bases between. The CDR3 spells CASSPDTGMGYEQYF. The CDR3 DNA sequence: TGTGCCAGCAGCCCCGATACAGGGATGGGTTACGAGCAGTACTTC.

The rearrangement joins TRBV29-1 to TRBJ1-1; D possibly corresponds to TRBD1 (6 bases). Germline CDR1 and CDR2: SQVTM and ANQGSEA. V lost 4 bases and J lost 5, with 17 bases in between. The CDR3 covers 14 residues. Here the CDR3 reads CSVAAGGEYTEAFF. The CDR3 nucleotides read TGCAGCGTTGCCGCGGGGGGCGAATATACTGAAGCTTTCTTT.

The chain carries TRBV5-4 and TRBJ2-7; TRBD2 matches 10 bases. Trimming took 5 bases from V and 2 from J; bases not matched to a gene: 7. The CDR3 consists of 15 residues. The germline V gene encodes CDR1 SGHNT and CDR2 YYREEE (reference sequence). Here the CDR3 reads CASSLGLAVTYEQYF. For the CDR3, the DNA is TGTGCCAGCAGTCTAGGACTAGCGGTAACCTACGAGCAGTACTTC.

CDR3 bases: TGCAGCGTTGAAGATGGGACTAGCCTTGGCGGGGAGCTGTTTTTT. As protein: CSVEDGTSLGGELFF. The chain uses TRBV29-1 and TRBJ2-2, with TRBD2 identical over 9 bases. Germline CDR1 reads SQVTM; CDR2 reads ANQGSEA. CDR3 length equals 15 residues. Losses at the gene ends were 0 bases for V and 7 bases for J; bases not matched to a gene: 6.

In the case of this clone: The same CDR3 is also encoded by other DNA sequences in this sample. In DNA, the CDR3 is TGCGCCAGCAGCCCGACAGGGGGCAATCAGCCCCAGCATTTT. Protein product: CASSPTGGNQPQHF. The rearrangement links TRBV4-3 to TRBJ1-5; 8 bases are a match to TRBD1. The germline CDR1 and CDR2 sequences are LGHNA and YSLEER. The CDR3 sequence is 14 residues long. The V segment lost 4 bases and the J segment 2 bases; nucleotides outside the gene matches: 1.

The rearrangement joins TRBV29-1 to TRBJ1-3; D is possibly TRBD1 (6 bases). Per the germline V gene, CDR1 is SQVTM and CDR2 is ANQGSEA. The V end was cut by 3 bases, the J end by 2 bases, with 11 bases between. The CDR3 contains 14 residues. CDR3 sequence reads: CSVDSQGAGNTIYF. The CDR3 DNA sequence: TGCAGCGTTGATTCACAGGGAGCTGGAAACACCATATATTTT.

In nucleotides, the CDR3 is TGTGCCAGCAGTTTATGGCAGTCGAACACCGGGGAGCTGTTTTTT. It specifies CASSLWQSNTGELFF. The chain links TRBV27 to TRBJ2-2, with no clear D. This CDR3 contains 15 residues. The V gene lost 1 base and the J gene lost 0 bases, with 6 bases spanning the gap. Germline assignment: CDR1 MNHEY and CDR2 SMNVEV (reference sequence).